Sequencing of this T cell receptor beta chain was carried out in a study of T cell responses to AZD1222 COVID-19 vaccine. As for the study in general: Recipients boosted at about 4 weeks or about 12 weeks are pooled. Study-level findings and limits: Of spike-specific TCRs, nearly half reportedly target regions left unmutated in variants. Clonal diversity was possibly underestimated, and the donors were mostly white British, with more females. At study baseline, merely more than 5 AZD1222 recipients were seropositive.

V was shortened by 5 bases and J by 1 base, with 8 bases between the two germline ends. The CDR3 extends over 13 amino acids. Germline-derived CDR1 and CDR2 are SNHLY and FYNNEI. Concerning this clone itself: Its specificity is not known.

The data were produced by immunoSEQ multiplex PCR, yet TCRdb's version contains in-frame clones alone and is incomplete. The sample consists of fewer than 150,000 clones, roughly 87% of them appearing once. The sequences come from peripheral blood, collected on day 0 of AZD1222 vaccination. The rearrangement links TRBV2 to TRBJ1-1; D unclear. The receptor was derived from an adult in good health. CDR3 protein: CASSPERNTEAFF. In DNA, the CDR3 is TGTGCCAGCAGTCCGGAGCGGAACACTGAAGCTTTCTTT. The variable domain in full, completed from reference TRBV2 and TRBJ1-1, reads EPEVTQTPSHQVTQMGQEVILRCVPISNHLYFYWYRQILGQKVEFLVSFYNNEISEKSEIFDDQFSVERPDGSNFTLKIRSTKLEDSAMYFCASSPERNTEAFFGQGTRLTVV.